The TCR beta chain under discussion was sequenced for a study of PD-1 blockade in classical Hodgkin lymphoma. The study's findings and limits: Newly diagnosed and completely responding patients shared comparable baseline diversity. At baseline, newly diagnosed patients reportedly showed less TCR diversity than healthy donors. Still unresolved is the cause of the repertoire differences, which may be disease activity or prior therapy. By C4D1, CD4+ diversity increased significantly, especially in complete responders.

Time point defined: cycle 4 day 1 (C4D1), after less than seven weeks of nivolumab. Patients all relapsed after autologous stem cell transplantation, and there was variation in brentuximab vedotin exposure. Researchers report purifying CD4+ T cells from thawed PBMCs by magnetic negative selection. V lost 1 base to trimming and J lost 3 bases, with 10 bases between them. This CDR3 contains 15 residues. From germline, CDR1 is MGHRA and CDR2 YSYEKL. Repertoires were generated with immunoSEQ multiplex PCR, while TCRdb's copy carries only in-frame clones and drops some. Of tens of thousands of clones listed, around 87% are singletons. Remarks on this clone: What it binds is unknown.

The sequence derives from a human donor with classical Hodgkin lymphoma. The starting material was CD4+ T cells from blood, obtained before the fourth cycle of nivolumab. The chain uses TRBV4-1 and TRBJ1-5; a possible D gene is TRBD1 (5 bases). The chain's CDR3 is CASSQVSGNNQPQHF. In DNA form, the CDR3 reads TGCGCCAGCAGCCAAGTGTCAGGGAACAATCAGCCCCAGCATTTT.